The clone carrying this T cell receptor (beta chain) appeared a few times. This specimen comes from a study of blood T cell repertoires in COVID-19. Study details: COVID-19 samples from acute and convalescent phases originated in the United States, Italy and Spain. PBMCs, B-cell-depleted T cells, or T cells were the source of the cDNA or gDNA that made up the material.

Method: immunoSEQ multiplex PCR; TCRdb's copy keeps in-frame clones and lacks some. The data hold 200,000 to 250,000 clones, with roughly 76% observed a single time. CDR1 is LNHNV and CDR2 is YYDKDF in the germline V gene (reference sequence). This CDR3 is 16 amino acids long. V lost 0 bases to trimming and J lost 6 bases; unmatched junction nucleotides: 8. The source is a human donor in a cohort sampled during active COVID-19. The chain carries TRBV15 and TRBJ2-7; 10 nucleotides line up with TRBD2. The sample was peripheral blood. In DNA form, the CDR3 reads TGTGCCACCAGCAGAGATCAGAGCGGGAGGGCCAGCGAGCAGTACTTC. Translation gives CATSRDQSGRASEQYF.